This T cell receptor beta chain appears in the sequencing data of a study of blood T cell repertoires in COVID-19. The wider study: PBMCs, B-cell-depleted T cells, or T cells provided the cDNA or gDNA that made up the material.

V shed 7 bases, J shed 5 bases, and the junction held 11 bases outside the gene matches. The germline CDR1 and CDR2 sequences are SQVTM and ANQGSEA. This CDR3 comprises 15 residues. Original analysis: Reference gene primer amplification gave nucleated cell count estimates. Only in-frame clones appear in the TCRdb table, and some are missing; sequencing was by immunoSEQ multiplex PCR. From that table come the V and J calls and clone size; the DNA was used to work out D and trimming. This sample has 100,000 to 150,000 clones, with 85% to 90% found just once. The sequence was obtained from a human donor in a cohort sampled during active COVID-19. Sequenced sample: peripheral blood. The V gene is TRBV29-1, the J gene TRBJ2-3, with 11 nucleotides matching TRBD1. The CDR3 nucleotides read TGCAGCGGGTGGGTCCAGGACAGGGGGCAAGATACGCAGTATTTT. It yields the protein CSGWVQDRGQDTQYF.